This paragraph covers one T cell receptor (beta chain) sequence. Its antigen target is currently unknown. No base quality information exists; no much larger clone differs at one position. This entry is derived from a study of blood T cell repertoires in COVID-19 (dated by TCRdb to the early 2020s). Regarding the study in general: Samples from collaborators originated in the United States, Italy and Spain and spanned both the acute and convalescent phases of COVID-19. Deeply sampled blood TCRbeta repertoires from subjects exposed to, actively infected with, or recovered from COVID-19 were included in the dataset. The repertoires were made available in a free public database intended to serve as a resource for research on the immune response to SARS-CoV-2. The material from the prospective study consisted of cDNA or gDNA derived from T cells, B-cell-depleted T cells, or PBMCs. HLA class I and class II types, where available, came from metadata supplied by the sample provider rather than from assay-based typing. Samples came from the ongoing ImmuneRACE study (first 160 participants) plus 1,254 subjects from 6 global collaborators. Sample metadata almost always included a de-identified subject ID, COVID-19 status, age in years and sex.

The immunoSEQ Assay, a bias-controlled multiplex PCR, was used to amplify TCRbeta CDR3 regions from genomic DNA. On the study's bioinformatics: Within the assay, amplification of reference gene primers was used to estimate how many nucleated cells each sample contained. To quantify the absolute abundance of each unique TCRbeta CDR3 rearrangement, sequence reads were collapsed and filtered. For each sample, productive Simpson clonality was calculated as the square root of Simpson's diversity index over productive rearrangements. TCRdb obtained this table from immuneACCESS and retained in-frame rearrangements with V and J assigned. These tables miss some clones; where compared with another copy, unresolved V genes account for less than half of the shortfall, and the remainder is unexplained. D and trimming come from the DNA, and the V and J calls and clone size come from that table. Across this sample there are fewer than 200,000 clones, with around 80% seen only once. Of the sample, around 7.1% is held by the ten largest clones.

Findings and caveats that apply to the study as a whole: Clinical and demographic metadata were provided uncurated, with the amount varying by source and participant.

The trim is 4 bases for V and 3 bases for J, with a gap of 4 bases between the germline ends. The germline V gene yields SGHTA for CDR1 and FQGTGA for CDR2. The CDR3 measures 11 amino acids from cysteine to phenylalanine. Of the read, only the CDR3 DNA is kept; its 33 bases are in frame from base 1. Participants in the prospective study were enrolled through a virtual design, were aged roughly 18 to 100 years, and lived in 24 United States geographic areas. In the prospective study, participants were assigned to cohorts based on the clinical history participants reported in a screening survey and a study questionnaire. Recovered participants in ImmuneRACE Cohort 3 were defined by two consecutive negative NP/OP PCR tests, clearance by a healthcare professional, or resolution of symptoms. Each participant in the prospective study had whole blood, serum and a nasopharyngeal or oropharyngeal swab collected by mobile phlebotomists. Participants in the prospective study had the option to provide additional blood draws and questionnaires over a roughly two-month period. Prospective study blood samples were shipped either frozen or at room temperature before DNA extraction.

The chain is made from TRBV7-3 and TRBJ2-7, with the D gene not clear enough to name. Input material: PBMCs or T cells enriched from blood (not recorded which). This TCR was sampled from a man aged 50 or older who had recovered from COVID-19. For the CDR3, the sequence is CASSSYYEQYF. The DNA sequence is TGTGCCAGCAGCTCCTACTACGAGCAGTACTTC. The full variable domain, with segments outside the CDR3 supplied by the reference TRBV7-3 and TRBJ2-7 proteins, appears as GAGVSQTPSNKVTEKGKYVELRCDPISGHTALYWYRQSLGQGPEFLIYFQGTGAADDSGLPNDRFFAVRPEGSVSTLKIQRTERGDSAVYLCASSSYYEQYFGPGTRLTVT.